This T cell receptor (beta chain) was documented in a study of response to subunit inactivated influenza vaccine. Study-wide results and caveats: The authors proposed limited new T cell recruitment per seasonal influenza vaccination.

The CDR3 is made up of 13 amino acids. Germline V lookup: CDR1 LGHNA, CDR2 YSLEER. Trimming cost V 0 bases and J 1 base, with 3 bases left between them. This clonotype was detected many times. What it binds is unknown. TCRdb independently ran MiXCR on the RT-PCR reads; one entry per CDR3 protein. The sample has about 500,000 distinct CDR3 sequences; 16% are singletons. Sequenced here: CD4+ T cells sorted from PBMCs, sampled about 24 months after vaccination. The chain combines TRBV4-3 with TRBJ1-1; unclear D gene. This receptor was obtained from a man aged 45 to 75 who received an inactivated influenza vaccine. The CDR3 region has the DNA TGCGCCAGCAGCCAAGAACAGAACACTGAAGCTTTCTTT. Residues: CASSQEQNTEAFF.